These T cell receptor beta chains were read from a single sample in a study of cytomegalovirus exposure and HLA in healthy donors. This table comes from immunoSEQ multiplex PCR, and its TCRdb copy is limited to in-frame clones, with some not included. Counted here are some 180,000 clones, around 74% occurring once; the ten biggest clones make up approximately 2.9%. The source material was PBMCs. The receptors shown here come from a male donor in good health and CMV-seronegative. Each CDR3 is given with its conserved first and last residue. The D gene is left open where the match is weak. The size field is filled for only some rows; it gives once, few, many or a size class.

J gene	D gene	clone size	V gene	CDR3 DNA	CDR3 protein
TRBJ2-4	-	few	TRBV27	TGTGCCAGCGGGAGTTTATGGACCAAAAACATTCAGTACTTC	CASGSLWTKNIQYF
TRBJ1-4	-	-	TRBV4-2	TGTGCCAGCAGCCAAGGCCCAGGGATTAATGAAAAACTGTTTTTT	CASSQGPGINEKLFF
TRBJ2-1	TRBD1	-	TRBV4-1	TGCGCCAGCAGCCATTCTACTTCCGGGACAGGGTTAAATGAGCAGTTCTTC	CASSHSTSGTGLNEQFF
TRBJ2-1	TRBD2	-	TRBV30	TGTGCCTGGAGTGTACCGGGCGGGAGCGTAAATGAGCAGTTCTTC	CAWSVPGGSVNEQFF
TRBJ1-2	-	-	TRBV6-5	TGTGCCAGCAGGGGACAAGACACCGTCTATGGCTACACCTTC	CASRGQDTVYGYTF
TRBJ1-6	-	-	TRBV2	TGTGCCAGCAGTGTTTATGGGAGCGGTTCACCCCTCCACTTT	CASSVYGSGSPLHF
TRBJ2-1	-	-	TRBV28	TGTGCCAAAGTTTTTACAGGGTGTCGGTATGAGCAGTTCTTC	CAKVFTGCRYEQFF
TRBJ2-6	TRBD1	-	TRBV19	TGTGCTGCAGACAGGGGAGCCTCTGGGGCCAACGTCCTGACTTTC	CAADRGASGANVLTF
TRBJ2-1	TRBD2	-	TRBV28	TGTGCCAGCAGTCTTGTAGCGGGAATCTCCTACAATGAGCAGTTCTTC	CASSLVAGISYNEQFF
TRBJ1-5	-	-	TRBV28	TGTGCCAGCAGGCTGACGGGGGGCAATCAGCCCCAGCATTTT	CASRLTGGNQPQHF
TRBJ2-1	-	-	TRBV30	TGTGCCTGGAGTATATCCAGGGTGGTAAATGAGCAGTTCTTC	CAWSISRVVNEQFF
TRBJ1-5	TRBD1	few	TRBV5-6	TGTGCCAGCAGCTTGGGACAGGGGACCGGTCAGCCCCAGCATTTT	CASSLGQGTGQPQHF
TRBJ2-3	-	-	TRBV20-1	TGCAGCCTAGGAAACACAGATACGCAGTATTTT	CSLGNTDTQYF
TRBJ1-5	TRBD1	-	TRBV5-1	TGCGCCAGCAGCCCGACAGGGGGCGCAGGCAATCAGCCCCAGCATTTT	CASSPTGGAGNQPQHF
TRBJ2-3	TRBD2	-	TRBV6-6	TGTGCCAGCACCCTTGGCGGGAGCTATACGCAGTATTTT	CASTLGGSYTQYF
TRBJ1-2	-	-	TRBV2	TGTGCCAGCGCGGGACTCCTGGACTATGGCTACACCTTC	CASAGLLDYGYTF
TRBJ2-1	TRBD2	-	TRBV30	TGTGCCTGGACCCGCGGGACTAGCGGATTCCGTGGTGGTGAGCAGTTCTTC	CAWTRGTSGFRGGEQFF
TRBJ2-1	-	-	TRBV6-5	TGTGCCAGCACCCGCTTGCAGGGCAGTAGCCATGAGCAGTTCTTC	CASTRLQGSSHEQFF
TRBJ1-1	-	-	TRBV30	TGTGCCTGGACCTTACATCAGAACACTGAAGCTTTCTTT	CAWTLHQNTEAFF
TRBJ2-1	-	-	TRBV30	TGTGCCTGGACAAGGGGGACGGCGTACAATGAGCAGTTCTTC	CAWTRGTAYNEQFF
TRBJ2-7	TRBD1	-	TRBV4-1	TGCGCCAGCAGCCACCCGGGACAGGGGGCCTACGAGCAGTACTTC	CASSHPGQGAYEQYF
TRBJ2-1	TRBD2	-	TRBV5-4	TGTGCCAGCAGCTTGGTTAGCGGGGGCTACAATGAGCAGTTCTTC	CASSLVSGGYNEQFF
TRBJ2-1	-	-	TRBV28	TGTGCCAGCAGCAAACTAGGACCCGGCCAGCAGTTCTTC	CASSKLGPGQQFF
TRBJ1-5	TRBD1	-	TRBV29-1	TGCAGCGCTGTTACAGGGGATTGGGATCAGCCCCAGCATTTT	CSAVTGDWDQPQHF
TRBJ2-7	TRBD1	-	TRBV6-5	TGTGCCACCCTAAACAGGGGCCTGTCCTACGAGCAGTACTTC	CATLNRGLSYEQYF
TRBJ2-7	-	-	TRBV6-5	TGTGCCAGCAGGAGCTCCTACGAGCAGTACTTC	CASRSSYEQYF
TRBJ2-7	TRBD2	few	TRBV6-5	TGTGCCAGCAGTTACCGGGGGGCCTACGAGCAGTACTTC	CASSYRGAYEQYF
TRBJ1-6	-	few	TRBV6-6	TGTGCCAGCAGTTCACAGGGCCCGGGAAATTCACCCCTCCACTTT	CASSSQGPGNSPLHF
TRBJ2-1	TRBD2	few	TRBV30	TGTGCCTGGGGTCTGGGACTAGCTGAAGGCAATGAGCAGTTCTTC	CAWGLGLAEGNEQFF
TRBJ2-1	TRBD1	-	TRBV4-1	TGCGCCAGCAAGGTTCGGACAGGGGGCGAGGAGCAGTTCTTC	CASKVRTGGEEQFF
TRBJ2-1	-	few	TRBV19	TGTGCCAGTAGTATCGGTAGCGGAGGATTTAATGAGCAGTTCTTC	CASSIGSGGFNEQFF
TRBJ1-5	-	once	TRBV15	TGTGCCACCAGCAGAGATATCGGGGACAATCAGCCCCAGCATTTT	CATSRDIGDNQPQHF
TRBJ1-2	TRBD1	-	TRBV28	TGTGCCAGCAGTCCTGAGGACAGGGGGCCCTATGGCTACACCTTC	CASSPEDRGPYGYTF
TRBJ1-4	-	-	TRBV13	TGTGCCAGCAGCGAACAAAATGAAAAACTGTTTTTT	CASSEQNEKLFF
TRBJ2-1	-	-	TRBV6-5	TGTGCCAGCAGTTACAACAAGTATGGTGAGCAGTTCTTC	CASSYNKYGEQFF